A selection of T cell receptor beta chains follows, all from one sample in a study of early T cells in non-severe SARS-CoV-2 infection. One entry per CDR3 protein, called by TCRdb with MiXCR from the 5' RACE reads. The sample lists roughly 50,000 distinct CDR3 sequences; approximately 5.7% were seen once. The input for sequencing was whole blood, taken at baseline. The receptor set was obtained from an adult who was a healthcare worker with PCR-confirmed SARS-CoV-2 infection or an uninfected control (not recorded which). Each CDR3 is given with its conserved first and last residue. The D gene is left open where the match is weak. Rows may omit the clone size; those that give it use once, few, many or a size class.

v_gene: TRBV15; abundance: few; d_gene: NA; j_gene: TRBJ2-5; CDR3nt: TGTGCCACCAGCAGAGATCGCCTAGCCTGGGGGGAGACCCAGTACTTC; CDR3aa: CATSRDRLAWGETQYF
v_gene: TRBV12-3/TRBV12-4; abundance: NA; d_gene: NA; j_gene: TRBJ1-1; CDR3nt: TGTGCCAGCAGTTTAATGGAGGGTGGAAAAGAAGCTTTCTTT; CDR3aa: CASSLMEGGKEAFF
v_gene: TRBV5-1; abundance: many; d_gene: NA; j_gene: TRBJ2-3; CDR3nt: TGCGCCAGCAATCCCCTGGGGACGAGTACAGATACGCAGTATTTT; CDR3aa: CASNPLGTSTDTQYF
v_gene: TRBV29-1; abundance: few; d_gene: TRBD2; j_gene: TRBJ2-3; CDR3nt: TGCAGCGTTGAACGGGGGACTAACACAGATACGCAGTATTTT; CDR3aa: CSVERGTNTDTQYF
v_gene: TRBV20-1; abundance: many; d_gene: NA; j_gene: TRBJ1-1; CDR3nt: TGCAGTGCTAGCCCGGGCAGGAAGAACACTGAAGCTTTCTTT; CDR3aa: CSASPGRKNTEAFF
v_gene: TRBV6-6; abundance: many; d_gene: NA; j_gene: TRBJ1-2; CDR3nt: TGTGCCAGCAGTTACACAGCTAACTATGGCTACACCTTC; CDR3aa: CASSYTANYGYTF
v_gene: TRBV5-1; abundance: many; d_gene: NA; j_gene: TRBJ2-2; CDR3nt: TGCGCCAGCAGACCGGGTCAGCCGAACACCGGGGAGCTGTTTTTT; CDR3aa: CASRPGQPNTGELFF
v_gene: TRBV3-1; abundance: many; d_gene: NA; j_gene: TRBJ2-7; CDR3nt: TGTGCCAGCAGCCAAGAAATCTGGACAGTTTACTACGAGCAGTACTTC; CDR3aa: CASSQEIWTVYYEQYF
v_gene: TRBV7-9; abundance: many; d_gene: NA; j_gene: TRBJ2-7; CDR3nt: TGTGCCAGCAGCTTAGACCCCTACGAGCAGTACTTC; CDR3aa: CASSLDPYEQYF
v_gene: TRBV7-6; abundance: NA; d_gene: TRBD2; j_gene: TRBJ2-1; CDR3nt: TGTGCCAGCAGCTTAGAGGCTAGCGGGAGAGGTAATGAGCTGTTCTTC; CDR3aa: CASSLEASGRGNELFF
v_gene: TRBV4-3; abundance: many; d_gene: TRBD2; j_gene: TRBJ2-7; CDR3nt: TGCGCCAGCAGCCAAGAGGCTAGCGGGGGGGACTACGAGCAGTACTTC; CDR3aa: CASSQEASGGDYEQYF
v_gene: TRBV28; abundance: many; d_gene: TRBD2; j_gene: TRBJ2-3; CDR3nt: TGTGCCAGCAGGGCCCCCACTAGCGGAGATACGCAGTATTTT; CDR3aa: CASRAPTSGDTQYF